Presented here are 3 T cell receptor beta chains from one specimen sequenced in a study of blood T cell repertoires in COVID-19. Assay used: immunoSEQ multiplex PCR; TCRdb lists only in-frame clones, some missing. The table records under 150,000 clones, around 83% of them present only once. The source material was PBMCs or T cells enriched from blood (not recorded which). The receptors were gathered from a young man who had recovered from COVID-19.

CDR3 amino acids: CASSRQSSYEQYV. CDR3 DNA sequence: TGTGCCAGCAGTCGACAGTCGTCCTACGAGCAGTACGTC. The rearrangement links TRBV28 to TRBJ2-7, with D perhaps TRBD1 (5 bases). CDR1 and CDR2 (germline): MDHEN, SYDVKM. There are 13 residues in the CDR3. The V end was cut by 5 bases, the J end by 1 base, with 9 bases between.

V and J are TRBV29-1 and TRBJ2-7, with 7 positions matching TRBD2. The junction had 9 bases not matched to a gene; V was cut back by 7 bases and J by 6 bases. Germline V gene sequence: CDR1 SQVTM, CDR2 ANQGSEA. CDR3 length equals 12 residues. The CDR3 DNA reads TGCAGCGCCCCTGGACTAGTTCCCGAGCAGTACTTC. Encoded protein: CSAPGLVPEQYF.

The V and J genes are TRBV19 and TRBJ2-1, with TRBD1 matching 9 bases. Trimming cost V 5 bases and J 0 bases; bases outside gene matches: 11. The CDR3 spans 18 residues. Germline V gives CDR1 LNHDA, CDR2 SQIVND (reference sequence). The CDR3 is CASSPTGGPSRSYNEQFF. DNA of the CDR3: TGTGCCAGTAGTCCCACAGGGGGCCCGTCTCGCTCCTACAATGAGCAGTTCTTC.